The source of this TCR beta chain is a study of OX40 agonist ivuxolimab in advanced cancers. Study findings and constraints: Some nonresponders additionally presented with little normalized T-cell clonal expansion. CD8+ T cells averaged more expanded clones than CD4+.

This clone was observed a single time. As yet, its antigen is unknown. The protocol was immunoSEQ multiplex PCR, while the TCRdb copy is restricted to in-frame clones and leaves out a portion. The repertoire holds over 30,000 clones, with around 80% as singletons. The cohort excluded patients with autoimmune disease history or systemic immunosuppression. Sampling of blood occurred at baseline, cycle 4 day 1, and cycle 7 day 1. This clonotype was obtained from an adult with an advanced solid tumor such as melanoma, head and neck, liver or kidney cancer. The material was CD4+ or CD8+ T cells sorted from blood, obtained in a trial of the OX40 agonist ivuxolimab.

This CDR3 reads CASSLLAGGFGDTQYF. Written as DNA, the CDR3 is TGTGCCAGTAGTCTACTAGCGGGAGGCTTTGGAGATACGCAGTATTTT. This chain uses TRBV19 with TRBJ2-3, with 12 bases that match TRBD2. Germline assignment: CDR1 LNHDA and CDR2 SQIVND (reference sequence). Losses at the gene ends were 5 bases for V and 5 bases for J; bases not matched to a gene: 8. The CDR3 extends over 16 amino acids.